The sequence of this T cell receptor (beta chain) was determined in a study of blood T cells in healthy people across ages. A word on this clonotype: Its matching antigen is unknown.

The use of a sample-barcoded 5' primer and a J-beta primer mix characterized a second PCR of roughly 7 to 11 cycles. MiXCR, run by TCRdb on the 5' RACE reads, gives a single entry per CDR3 protein. The sample contains roughly 730,000 distinct CDR3 sequences, just over 55% of which appear only once. From germline, CDR1 is SGHTA and CDR2 FQGNSA. The CDR3 has 14 amino acids. Trimming shortened V by 5 bases and J by 6 bases, and 14 bases separated the two germline ends. Study-wide results and caveats: CMV status of donors was unknown, possibly confounding expanded clonotype changes.

The sample taken for sequencing was blood. This TCR was recovered from a man in his forties or fifties in good health. The V call is TRBV7-2, the J call TRBJ1-5; D is uncertain. The CDR3: CASSLTAEIQPQHF. The CDR3 DNA reads TGTGCCAGCAGCCTAACAGCCGAAATTCAGCCCCAGCATTTT.